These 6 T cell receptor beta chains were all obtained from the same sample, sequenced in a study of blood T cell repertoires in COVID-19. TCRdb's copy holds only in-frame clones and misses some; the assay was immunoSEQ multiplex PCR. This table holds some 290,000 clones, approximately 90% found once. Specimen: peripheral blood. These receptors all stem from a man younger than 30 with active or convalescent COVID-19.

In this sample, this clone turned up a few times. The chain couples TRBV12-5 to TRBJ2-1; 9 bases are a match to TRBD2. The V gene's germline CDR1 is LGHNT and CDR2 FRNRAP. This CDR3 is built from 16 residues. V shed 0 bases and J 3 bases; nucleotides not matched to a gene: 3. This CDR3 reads CASGLVIAGDYNEQFF. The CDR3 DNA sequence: TGTGCTAGTGGTTTGGTTATAGCGGGAGACTACAATGAGCAGTTCTTC.

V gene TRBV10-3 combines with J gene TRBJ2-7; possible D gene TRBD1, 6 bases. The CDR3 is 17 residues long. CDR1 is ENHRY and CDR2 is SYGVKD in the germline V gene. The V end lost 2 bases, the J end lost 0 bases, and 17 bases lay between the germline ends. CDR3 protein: CAISEREQGTYSYEQYF. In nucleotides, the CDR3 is TGTGCCATCAGTGAGAGAGAACAGGGCACGTACTCCTACGAGCAGTACTTC.

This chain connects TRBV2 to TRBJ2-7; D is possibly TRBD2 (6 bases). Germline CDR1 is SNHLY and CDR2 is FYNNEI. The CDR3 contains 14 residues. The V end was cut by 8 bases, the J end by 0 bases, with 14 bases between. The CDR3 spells CASRRDSTSYEQYF. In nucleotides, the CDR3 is TGTGCCAGCCGGAGGGACTCCACCTCCTACGAGCAGTACTTC.

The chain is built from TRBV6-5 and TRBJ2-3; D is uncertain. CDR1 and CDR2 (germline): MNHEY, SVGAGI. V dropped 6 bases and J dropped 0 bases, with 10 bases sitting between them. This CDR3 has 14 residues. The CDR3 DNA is TGTGCCAGCAGCTCCCAGGCCAGCACAGATACGCAGTATTTT. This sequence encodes CASSSQASTDTQYF.

CDR3 nucleotides: TGCGCCAGCAGCCAAGAGTTTTCTGGCACAGATACGCAGTATTTT. Its protein product is CASSQEFSGTDTQYF. V usage is TRBV4-1 and J usage is TRBJ2-3; no clear D gene. V lost 0 bases and J lost 1, with 8 bases in between. Germline V gene sequence: CDR1 MGHRA, CDR2 YSYEKL. This CDR3 is built from 15 residues.

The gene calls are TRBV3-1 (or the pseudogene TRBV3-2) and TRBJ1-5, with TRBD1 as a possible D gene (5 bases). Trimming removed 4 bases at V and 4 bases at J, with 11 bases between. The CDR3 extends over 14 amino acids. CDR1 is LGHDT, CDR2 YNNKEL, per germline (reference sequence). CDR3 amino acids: CASSRRGRNQPQHF. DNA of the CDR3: TGTGCCAGCAGCCGTAGGGGCCGGAATCAGCCCCAGCATTTT.